This record looks at one T cell receptor (beta chain) sequence and its context. These data are taken from a study of T cells expressing NK-cell markers. CDR3 size: 15 residues. Looked up from germline, CDR1 is LNHDA and CDR2 is SQIVND (reference sequence). TCRdb reprocessed the 5' RACE reads; each CDR3 protein has one entry and no DNA is given. In all, the sample yields some 440,000 distinct CDR3 sequences. Material for sequencing was blood T cells: a sorted CD56 or NKG2C T cell subset, CD4+ or CD8+ T cells, or bulk PBMC T cells (not recorded which). The V gene is TRBV19, the J gene TRBJ2-3; the TCRdb call, TRBD2, lacks DNA for checking. The TCR was taken from a woman between 45 and 65 years old in good health. CDR3 protein: CASSILAAITDTQYF.